This TCR beta chain stems from a study of blood T cell repertoires in COVID-19. Across the study: Specimens from acute and convalescent COVID-19 originated in the United States, Italy and Spain. PBMCs, B-cell-depleted T cells, or T cells provided the cDNA or gDNA that made up the material.

Per the authors' pipeline: The authors estimated nucleated cell counts from reference gene primer amplification. The protocol was immunoSEQ multiplex PCR, while the TCRdb copy is restricted to in-frame clones and leaves out a portion. V and J calls plus clone size are reproduced from that table; the DNA served to infer D and trimming. The sample shows 500,000 to 600,000 clones, approximately 91% of them seen only once. CDR1 is MNHEY and CDR2 is SVGAGI in the germline V gene. CDR3 length equals 14 residues. V lost 6 bases to trimming and J lost 0 bases, with 11 bases between them. V usage is TRBV6-5 and J usage is TRBJ1-2; TRBD1 might be the D (6 bases). The TCR originated in a woman in her fifties or sixties with COVID-19, enrolled during active disease. The sample consisted of peripheral blood. The CDR3 DNA reads as TGTGCCAGCAGGGGGGGGGCCCCTAACTATGGCTACACCTTC. This gives the protein CASRGGAPNYGYTF.